Listed here are 12 T cell receptor beta chains from one sample, sequenced in a study of identical twins. Via MiXCR, TCRdb re-called the 5' RACE reads, giving one row per CDR3 protein. The sample includes a few hundred thousand distinct CDR3 sequences, approximately 17% seen only once; the top ten take 10% to 15%. The sequencing input was naive T cells sorted from blood. These receptors were taken from a middle-aged man in good health.

This clonotype has at least ten counts. The CDR3 DNA reads as TGCAGTGCCCCCGGTCCTAGGACTAGGGGACGGGATACGCAGTATTTT. Its protein is CSAPGPRTRGRDTQYF. The V call is TRBV20-1, the J call TRBJ2-3; 7 nucleotides line up with TRBD2. CDR1 is DFQATT, CDR2 SNEGSKA, per germline (reference sequence). The ends lost 6 bases at V and 6 bases at J; junction bases unmatched: 18. The CDR3 runs to 16 residues.

This clonotype was counted between two and nine times. The chain recombines TRBV20-1 with TRBJ1-5; a weak D match, TRBD1 (6 bases). The CDR3 has 13 amino acids. Germline-derived CDR1 and CDR2 are DFQATT and SNEGSKA (reference sequence). Between the trimmed V and J ends, which lost 8 bases and 3 bases, there was a span of 14 bases. The CDR3 reads CSPGGRNNQPQHF. The CDR3 DNA reads as TGCAGTCCTGGGGGGCGGAACAATCAGCCCCAGCATTTT.

The table lists this clonotype with many counts. The chain links TRBV5-1 to TRBJ2-1; 7 bases align to TRBD2. This CDR3 is 14 amino acids long. Germline V gene sequence: CDR1 SGHRS, CDR2 YFSETQ. The V segment lost 4 bases and the J segment 7 bases; nucleotides outside the gene matches: 8. CDR3 loop: CASSRGGVGNEQFF. The CDR3 nucleotides read TGCGCCAGCAGCCGCGGGGGTGTCGGAAATGAGCAGTTCTTC.

This clonotype was counted a few times. The chain carries TRBV5-1 and TRBJ2-2; D is ambiguous. V lost 0 bases, J lost 1 base, and 7 bases lay in between. CDR1 is SGHRS, CDR2 YFSETQ, per germline. The CDR3 totals 15 residues. Here the CDR3 DNA reads TGCGCCAGCAGCTTGGGGCCGGGGAACACCGGGGAGCTGTTTTTT. Residues: CASSLGPGNTGELFF.

For the CDR3, the DNA is TGCAGTGCTAGTTTGGGGAGCTCCTACAATGAGCAGTTCTTC. Its translation is CSASLGSSYNEQFF. The rearrangement links TRBV20-1 to TRBJ2-1; tentative D call: TRBD2 (5 bases). Trimming pared 3 bases from V and 0 bases from J, leaving 9 bases between. The CDR3 loop spans 14 amino acids. Germline lookup yields CDR1 DFQATT and CDR2 SNEGSKA (reference sequence).

The J gene is TRBJ2-7, the V gene TRBV20-1; 8 bases line up with TRBD1. J gave up 2 bases and V 4 bases, and 7 bases lay outside the gene matches. CDR1 is DFQATT and CDR2 is SNEGSKA in the germline V gene (reference sequence). The CDR3 runs 14 residues. The chain's CDR3 is CSAMTGDPPYEQYF. In nucleotides, the CDR3 is TGCAGTGCTATGACAGGGGACCCTCCCTACGAGCAGTACTTC.

J is TRBJ2-6 and V is TRBV5-5; D is unclear. The CDR3 spans 16 residues. CDR1 SGHKS and CDR2 YYEKEE come from the germline V gene (reference sequence). V was clipped by 4 bases and J by 0 bases, with 11 bases between them. The CDR3 sequence: CASSLGSPSGANVLTF. The CDR3 DNA is TGTGCCAGCAGCCTAGGATCGCCCTCTGGGGCCAACGTCCTGACTTTC.

This clonotype was seen a handful of times. The J gene is TRBJ2-5, the V gene TRBV20-1; a possible D gene is TRBD2 (5 bases). The germline CDR1 and CDR2 sequences are DFQATT and SNEGSKA (reference sequence). Trimming shortened V by 1 base and J by 1 base, and 16 bases separated the two germline ends. The CDR3 runs to 16 residues. DNA of the CDR3: TGCAGTGCTAGAGCCCCCTTTAAAAGCGGCCAAGAGACCCAGTACTTC. This encodes CSARAPFKSGQETQYF.

The CDR3 nucleotides read TGTGCCAGCAGTTTGATGGCGGGGACGAACTACGAGCAGTACTTC. Protein product: CASSLMAGTNYEQYF. The V and J genes are TRBV27 and TRBJ2-7; tentatively, D is TRBD2 (6 bases). Germline assignment: CDR1 MNHEY and CDR2 SMNVEV (reference sequence). CDR3 length: 15 amino acids. V lost 3 bases and J 3 bases, leaving 15 bases between the germline ends.

The sample holds many counts of this clonotype. The chain uses TRBV10-3 and TRBJ2-1; 10 nucleotides match TRBD2. CDR3 length: 17 amino acids. Germline CDR1 is ENHRY and CDR2 is SYGVKD. V lost 0 bases and J lost 1; bases outside the gene matches: 3. The CDR3 sequence is CAISESSGRLSYNEQFF. DNA of the CDR3: TGTGCCATCAGTGAGTCTAGCGGGAGGTTATCCTACAATGAGCAGTTCTTC.

This clonotype was seen more than once but under ten times. The V call is TRBV6-6, the J call TRBJ1-5, with D hard to call. V gave up 2 bases and J gave up 5 bases, with 7 bases separating them. Germline assignment: CDR1 MNHNY and CDR2 SVGAGI (reference sequence). CDR3 length: 13 amino acids. The CDR3 loop reads CASSYRTDQPQHF. DNA for the CDR3: TGTGCCAGCAGTTACAGGACGGATCAGCCCCAGCATTTT.

This clonotype showed up just a few times. The genes are TRBV28 and TRBJ1-2, with 10 bases aligning to TRBD1. The CDR3 has 15 amino acids. Germline CDR1 and CDR2: MDHEN and SYDVKM. Trimming removed 3 bases from V and 7 bases from J; junction bases left unmatched: 8. This CDR3 is CASSLSDRGPLGYTF. CDR3 nucleotides: TGTGCCAGCAGTTTGTCCGACAGGGGGCCTCTTGGCTACACCTTC.